The text below deals with one TCR beta chain. Its antigen is undetermined. These data come from a study of shared clonotypes between healthy human individuals. Points from the study as a whole: Donor scarcity curtailed the genetic and exposure-history diversity represented herein.

Measured with immunoSEQ multiplex PCR; TCRdb has only the in-frame clones, and not every one. Of some 2.3 million clones in the sample, 85% to 95% were seen once. Germline V gene sequence: CDR1 SEHNR, CDR2 FQNEAQ (reference sequence). V gave up 5 bases and J gave up 1 base, with 14 bases separating them. This CDR3 region has 16 residues. Naive CD45RA+ and memory CD45RA-negative subsets were split from CD4+ cells. The origin of this receptor is a young man in good health. Some clones in this sample may be carry-over from other donors' samples. The gene calls are TRBV7-9 and TRBJ2-2, with TRBD1 as a possible D gene (5 bases). The sequencing sample was made of naive CD4+ T cells from PBMCs. This sample's subset: CD45RA+ positively selected. In DNA, the CDR3 is TGTGCCAGCAGCCACTTAGGGGCACAGAACACCGGGGAGCTGTTTTTT. Protein product: CASSHLGAQNTGELFF.